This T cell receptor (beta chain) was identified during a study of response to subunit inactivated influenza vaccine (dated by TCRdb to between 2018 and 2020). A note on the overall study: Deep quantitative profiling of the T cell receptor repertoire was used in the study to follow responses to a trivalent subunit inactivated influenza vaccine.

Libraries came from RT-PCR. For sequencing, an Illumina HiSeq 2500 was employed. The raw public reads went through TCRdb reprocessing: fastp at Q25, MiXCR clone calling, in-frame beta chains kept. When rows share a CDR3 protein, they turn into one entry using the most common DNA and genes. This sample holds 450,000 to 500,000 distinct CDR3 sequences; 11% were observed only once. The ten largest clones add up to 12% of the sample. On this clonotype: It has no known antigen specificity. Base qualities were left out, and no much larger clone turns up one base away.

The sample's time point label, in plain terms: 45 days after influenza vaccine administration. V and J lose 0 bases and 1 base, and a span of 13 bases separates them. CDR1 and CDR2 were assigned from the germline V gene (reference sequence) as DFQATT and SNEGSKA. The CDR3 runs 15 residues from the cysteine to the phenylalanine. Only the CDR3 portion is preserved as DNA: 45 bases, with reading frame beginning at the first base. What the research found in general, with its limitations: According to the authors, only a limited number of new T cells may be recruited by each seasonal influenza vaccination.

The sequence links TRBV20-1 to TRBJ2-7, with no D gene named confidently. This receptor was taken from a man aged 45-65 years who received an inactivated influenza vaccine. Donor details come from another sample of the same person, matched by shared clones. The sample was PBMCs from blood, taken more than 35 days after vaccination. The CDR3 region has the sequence CSARDGGRTSYEQYF. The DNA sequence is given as TGCAGTGCTAGAGATGGCGGCAGAACTTCCTACGAGCAGTACTTC.